This is a list of T cell receptor beta chains from one sample in a study of blood T cells in healthy people across ages. Via MiXCR, TCRdb re-called the 5' RACE reads, giving one row per CDR3 protein. The sample lists 1.5 million to 2 million distinct CDR3 sequences, 28% occurring once. What was sequenced was blood. These TCRs come from a young woman in good health. The CDR3 runs from the conserved cysteine through the conserved F or W. The D gene is left open where the match is weak. Clone size is stated in some rows and not others, as once, few, many or a class when expanded.

clone size	D gene	V gene	J gene	CDR3 protein	CDR3 DNA
NA	NA	TRBV29-1	TRBJ2-1	CSVTRATRRNEQFF	TGCAGCGTTACAAGGGCTACCCGTAGGAATGAGCAGTTCTTC
NA	TRBD2	TRBV10-2	TRBJ2-5	CASSERLAGGGKETQYF	TGCGCCAGCAGTGAGCGACTAGCGGGAGGGGGTAAAGAGACCCAGTACTTC
NA	NA	TRBV6-1	TRBJ1-1	CASSEEIRERMNTEAFF	TGTGCCAGCAGTGAAGAGATAAGGGAGCGGATGAACACTGAAGCTTTCTTT
NA	TRBD2	TRBV20-1	TRBJ2-1	CSAREHGGVSNEQFF	TGCAGTGCTAGAGAACACGGGGGGGTAAGCAATGAGCAGTTCTTC
NA	TRBD2	TRBV14	TRBJ2-3	CASSQGYSGKTDTQYF	TGTGCCAGCAGCCAAGGATATAGCGGGAAGACAGATACGCAGTATTTT
NA	TRBD1	TRBV2	TRBJ2-7	CASSESSGTVGFEQYF	TGTGCCAGCAGCGAGTCCTCCGGGACAGTGGGGTTCGAGCAGTACTTC
NA	NA	TRBV29-1	TRBJ2-1	CIVAGSNEQFF	TGCATCGTTGCCGGGAGCAATGAGCAGTTCTTC
few	TRBD1	TRBV3-1	TRBJ2-7	CASGARDRGSYEQYF	TGTGCCAGCGGCGCGCGGGACAGGGGGTCCTACGAGCAGTACTTC
few	NA	TRBV5-1	TRBJ1-2	CASSSGQLRNYGYTF	TGCGCCAGCAGCTCTGGACAGCTACGTAACTATGGCTACACCTTC
many	NA	TRBV24-1	TRBJ2-1	CATSILAGINSYNEQFF	TGTGCCACCAGTATTCTGGCGGGAATTAATTCCTACAATGAGCAGTTCTTC
many	TRBD2	TRBV2	TRBJ2-5	CASRGLAGGSQETQYF	TGTGCCAGCAGGGGACTAGCGGGGGGATCCCAAGAGACCCAGTACTTC
few	TRBD1	TRBV10-3	TRBJ1-1	CAISDRVGTGERAFF	TGTGCCATCAGTGATAGAGTCGGGACAGGGGAAAGAGCTTTCTTT
many	TRBD2	TRBV20-1	TRBJ2-7	CSARSGSIEQYF	TGCAGTGCTAGGAGCGGGAGTATCGAGCAGTACTTC
NA	NA	TRBV12-3/TRBV12-4	TRBJ2-7	CASSLKAKYEQYF	TGTGCCAGCAGTTTAAAGGCGAAATACGAGCAGTACTTC
many	TRBD1	TRBV10-3	TRBJ2-1	CAISESRGTGSNEQFF	TGTGCCATCAGTGAGTCGAGGGGGACAGGGAGCAATGAGCAGTTCTTC
NA	NA	TRBV7-3	TRBJ2-3	CASSLISNGAQYF	TGTGCCAGCAGCTTAATATCAAATGGGGCGCAGTATTTT
NA	NA	TRBV12-3/TRBV12-4	TRBJ2-2	CASSLSLAGGELFF	TGTGCCAGCAGTTTATCGCTAGCCGGCGGGGAGCTGTTTTTT
NA	TRBD2	TRBV20-1	TRBJ2-2	CSASTSGDTGELFF	TGCAGTGCTTCGACTAGCGGAGACACCGGGGAGCTGTTTTTT
NA	NA	TRBV12-3/TRBV12-4	TRBJ2-2	CASSPTQNTGELFF	TGTGCCAGCAGCCCGACTCAGAACACCGGGGAGCTGTTTTTT
few	NA	TRBV20-1	TRBJ2-3	CSARTVGTDTQYF	TGCAGTGCTCGGACTGTTGGGACAGATACGCAGTATTTT
many	NA	TRBV20-1	TRBJ2-5	CSALSEPLQETQYF	TGCAGTGCACTCTCTGAGCCCCTGCAAGAGACCCAGTACTTC
many	NA	TRBV4-2	TRBJ2-7	CASSQDFSLQQYF	TGTGCCAGCAGCCAAGATTTCTCCCTTCAGCAGTACTTC
few	NA	TRBV27	TRBJ1-4	CASSFRVSTNEKLFF	TGTGCCAGCAGTTTCCGGGTTTCAACTAATGAAAAACTGTTTTTT
few	TRBD2	TRBV12-3/TRBV12-4	TRBJ2-7	CASSTNKRLAGNYEQYF	TGTGCCAGCAGTACAAATAAAAGACTAGCGGGTAACTACGAGCAGTACTTC
few	NA	TRBV7-2	TRBJ1-1	CASSSQGRGDTEAFF	TGTGCCAGCAGCTCGCAGGGTCGGGGAGACACTGAAGCTTTCTTT
NA	TRBD2	TRBV7-2	TRBJ2-1	CASSLGTSGSLYGEQFF	TGTGCCAGCAGCCTTGGGACTAGCGGGAGCCTATACGGTGAGCAGTTCTTC
NA	NA	TRBV2	TRBJ1-6	CASSDPYNSPLHF	TGTGCCAGCAGTGATCCCTATAATTCACCCCTCCACTTT
few	TRBD1	TRBV11-2	TRBJ2-1	CASSLAQGARQFF	TGTGCCAGCAGCTTGGCGCAGGGGGCGAGACAGTTCTTC